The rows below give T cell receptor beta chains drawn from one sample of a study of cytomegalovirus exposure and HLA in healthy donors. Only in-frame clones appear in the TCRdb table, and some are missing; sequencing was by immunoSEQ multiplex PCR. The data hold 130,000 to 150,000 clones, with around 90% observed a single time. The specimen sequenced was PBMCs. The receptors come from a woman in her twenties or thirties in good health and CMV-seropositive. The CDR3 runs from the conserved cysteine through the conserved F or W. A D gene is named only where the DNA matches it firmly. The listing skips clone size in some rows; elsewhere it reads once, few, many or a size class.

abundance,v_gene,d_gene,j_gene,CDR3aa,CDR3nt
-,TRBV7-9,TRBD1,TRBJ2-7,CASSSWDRGPYEQYF,TGTGCCAGCAGCTCATGGGACAGGGGCCCCTACGAGCAGTACTTC
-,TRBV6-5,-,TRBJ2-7,CASHRGGEQYF,TGTGCCAGCCACAGGGGAGGCGAGCAGTACTTC
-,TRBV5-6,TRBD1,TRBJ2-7,CASSPGTGGSTLIYEQYF,TGTGCCAGCAGCCCCGGGACAGGGGGATCAACTTTGATTTACGAGCAGTACTTC
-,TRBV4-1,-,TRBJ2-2,CASSKGLHRELFF,TGCGCCAGCAGCAAGGGGTTGCACCGGGAGCTGTTTTTT
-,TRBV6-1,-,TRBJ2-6,CASSEAYPVKSGANVLTF,TGTGCCAGCAGTGAAGCCTACCCGGTTAAGTCTGGGGCCAACGTCCTGACTTTC
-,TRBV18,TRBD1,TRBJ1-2,CASSRGLDGYTF,TGTGCCAGCTCAAGGGGGCTGGATGGCTACACCTTC
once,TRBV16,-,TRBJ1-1,CASSPGPWTQKGTEAFF,TGTGCCAGCAGCCCCGGCCCGTGGACCCAAAAGGGGACTGAAGCTTTCTTT
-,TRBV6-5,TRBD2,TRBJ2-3,CASSYSLGGTQYF,TGTGCCAGCAGTTACTCGTTGGGGGGGACGCAGTATTTT
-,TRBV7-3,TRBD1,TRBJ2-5,CASSLTGGSETQYF,TGTGCCAGCAGCTTAACAGGGGGCTCAGAGACCCAGTACTTC
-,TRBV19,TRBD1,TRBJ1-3,CASIGTGKSGNTIYF,TGTGCCAGTATCGGGACAGGGAAGTCCGGAAACACCATATATTTT
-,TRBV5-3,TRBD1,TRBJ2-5,CARSRRSTGATQETQYF,TGTGCCAGAAGCCGTCGGTCGACAGGGGCCACTCAAGAGACCCAGTACTTC
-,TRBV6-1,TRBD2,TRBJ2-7,CASSDIRTSSYEQYF,TGTGCCAGCAGTGATATAAGGACTAGCTCCTACGAGCAGTACTTC
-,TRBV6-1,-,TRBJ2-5,CASSSSSGGQETQYF,TGTGCCAGCAGTTCAAGCTCCGGGGGCCAAGAGACCCAGTACTTC
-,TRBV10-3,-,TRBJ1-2,CAISEDRDRRGYTF,TGTGCCATCAGTGAGGACCGGGATAGAAGAGGCTACACCTTC
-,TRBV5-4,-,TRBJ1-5,CASSLGGDQPQHF,TGTGCCAGCAGCCTCGGGGGGGATCAGCCCCAGCATTTT
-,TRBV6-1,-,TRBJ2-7,CASSEQGKMQYF,TGTGCCAGCAGTGAACAGGGGAAGATGCAGTACTTC
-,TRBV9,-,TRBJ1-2,CASSEQGYYGYTF,TGTGCCAGCAGCGAACAGGGTTACTATGGCTACACCTTC
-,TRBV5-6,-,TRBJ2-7,CASSPILSGEQYF,TGTGCCAGCAGCCCAATCCTATCAGGCGAGCAGTACTTC
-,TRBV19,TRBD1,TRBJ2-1,CASSGTGKLNEQFF,TGTGCCAGTAGCGGGACAGGGAAACTCAATGAGCAGTTCTTC
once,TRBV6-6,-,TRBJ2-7,CASSRDGASEQYF,TGTGCCAGCAGTCGCGACGGAGCGTCCGAGCAGTACTTC
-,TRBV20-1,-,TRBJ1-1,CSARDQEFF,TGCAGTGCTAGAGATCAGGAATTCTTT
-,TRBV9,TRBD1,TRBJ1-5,CASSSGGQPQHF,TGTGCCAGCAGTTCAGGGGGGCAGCCCCAGCATTTT
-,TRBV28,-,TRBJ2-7,CASISPGHPSEQYF,TGTGCCAGCATTTCCCCGGGACATCCTTCCGAGCAGTACTTC
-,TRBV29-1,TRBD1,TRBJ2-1,CSVTSTGGAKNEQFF,TGCAGCGTTACCTCGACAGGGGGCGCGAAGAATGAGCAGTTCTTC
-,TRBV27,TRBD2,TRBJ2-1,CASSRTSGSVDEQFF,TGTGCCAGCAGTCGGACTAGCGGGAGTGTGGATGAGCAGTTCTTC
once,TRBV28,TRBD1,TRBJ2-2,CASRSGQGARDGELFF,TGTGCCAGCAGGTCGGGACAGGGGGCAAGGGACGGGGAGCTGTTTTTT
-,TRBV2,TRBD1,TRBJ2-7,CASSVRGTGGDEQYF,TGTGCCAGCAGTGTTCGCGGGACAGGGGGGGACGAGCAGTACTTC
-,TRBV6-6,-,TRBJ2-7,CASRRQKFYEQYF,TGTGCCAGCAGGAGGCAGAAATTCTACGAGCAGTACTTC